At least ten counts were recorded for the clone carrying this T cell receptor (beta chain). TCRdb used MiXCR to reprocess the reads, holding one entry per CDR3 protein. The sample consists of fewer than 200,000 distinct CDR3 sequences, 8.5% to 10% of them appearing once. This sample is part of a study of T cell repertoires in cytomegalovirus infection. Germline-derived CDR1 and CDR2 are SGHVS and FQNEAQ. This CDR3 is 14 amino acids long. V shed 0 bases and J shed 2 bases, with 4 bases lying between them. The chain combines TRBV7-8 with TRBJ2-2; D unclear. The receptor comes from a human donor in good health (CMV status not recorded). Some clones in this sample may be carry-over from other donors' samples. The sample comprised PBMCs. The CDR3 sequence: CASSLASNTGELFF. In nucleotides, the CDR3 is TGTGCCAGCAGCTTAGCGTCCAACACCGGGGAGCTGTTTTTT.